The subject of this entry is one T cell receptor beta chain. Its target is not known. This entry comes from a study of T cell repertoires in cytomegalovirus infection. Study-level information: Public TCR beta signatures indicated both CMV infection and matching HLA type.

Study observations and caveats: Public TCR beta family frequency separated CMV-and-HLA carriers, including in an independent cohort. It was HLA-C-restricted CMV-specific TCR beta clonotypes that dominated the response ex vivo.

TCRdb reprocessed the reads with MiXCR, giving one entry per CDR3 protein. The table lists 150,000 to 200,000 distinct CDR3 sequences, 15% to 20% of them singletons. The receptor was isolated from a human donor in good health (CMV status not recorded). Some clones in this sample may be carry-over from other donors' samples. Sequencing used PBMCs.

CDR3 nucleotide sequence: TGTGCCAGCAGCCAGGACAGGGCCTCCTACGAGCAGTACTTC. Its protein is CASSQDRASYEQYF. The V call is TRBV7-8, the J call TRBJ2-7, with TRBD1 identical over 8 bases. Losses at the gene ends were 5 bases for V and 0 bases for J; bases not matched to a gene: 3. CDR1 and CDR2 (germline): SGHVS, FQNEAQ. The CDR3 covers 14 residues. The complete variable domain, with remaining parts taken from reference TRBV7-8 and TRBJ2-7, reads GAGVSQSPRYKVAKRGQDVALRCDPISGHVSLFWYQQALGQGPEFLTYFQNEAQLDKSGLPSDRFFAERPEGSVSTLKIQRTQQEDSAVYLCASSQDRASYEQYFGPGTRLTVT.